These 21 T cell receptor beta chains share one sample of origin, sequenced in a study of Tregs in tolerant kidney transplant recipients. The antigens these receptors bind are not known. Sequencing was performed with immunoSEQ multiplex PCR; in TCRdb, only in-frame clones are kept and a portion is missing. This table holds more than 25,000 clones, 82% found once. Sequenced sample: Tregs from blood cultured with allogeneic cells. Every receptor here comes from a human donor in good health.

This clone was recorded a few times. The V and J genes are TRBV5-1 and TRBJ2-2, with 7 bases matching TRBD2. This CDR3 is built from 15 residues. V lost 6 bases and J lost 3; bases outside the gene matches: 8. The germline gives CDR1 SGHRS, CDR2 YFSETQ. The CDR3 region has the DNA TGCGCCAGCAAACCCGGGGGGAGTGACACCGGGGAGCTGTTTTTT. This codes for CASKPGGSDTGELFF.

This clone was counted between two and nine times. The chain recombines TRBV19 with TRBJ2-1; TRBD2 is a possible D gene (5 bases). Germline assignment: CDR1 LNHDA and CDR2 SQIVND (reference sequence). V lost 6 bases to trimming and J lost 7 bases, with 16 bases between them. CDR3 length: 14 residues. The CDR3 coding sequence is TGTGCCAGTAGGAAAACTGGACTCTTAAATGAGCAGTTCTTC. As protein: CASRKTGLLNEQFF.

This rearrangement joins TRBV18 to TRBJ2-7; D is uncertain. The germline CDR1 and CDR2 sequences are KGHSH and LQKENI. There are 12 residues in the CDR3. With 3 bases removed from V and 4 bases from J, the gap between germline ends came to 7 bases. CDR3 nucleotide sequence: TGTGCCAGCTCACCCGGGTGGTACGAGCAGTACTTC. Amino acids: CASSPGWYEQYF.

This clone was counted between two and nine times. V gene TRBV11-3 combines with J gene TRBJ2-1; D tentatively fits TRBD1 or TRBD2 (6 bases each). With 1 base removed from V and 10 bases from J, the gap between germline ends came to 11 bases. The CDR3 has 13 residues. Germline assignment: CDR1 SGHNT and CDR2 YENEEA. The CDR3 reads CASSLGRGTEQFF. The CDR3 DNA sequence: TGTGCCAGCAGCTTAGGTCGCGGGACAGAGCAGTTCTTC.

This chain uses TRBV5-1 with TRBJ2-5; possible D gene TRBD2, 7 bases. CDR3 length: 14 amino acids. V lost 5 bases and J lost 11, with 22 bases in between. The germline V gene has CDR1 SGHRS and CDR2 YFSETQ. CDR3 nucleotides: TGCGCCAGCAGGGCGGGGGCCGACGGGTCCAAGCAGTACTTC. This codes for CASRAGADGSKQYF.

The chain is built from TRBV6-6 and TRBJ2-3, with 14 bases fitting TRBD2. V was pared by 9 bases and J by 9 bases, with 2 bases of the junction left unmatched. Germline CDR1 reads MNHNY; CDR2 reads SVGAGI (reference sequence). This CDR3 is 12 amino acids long. The CDR3 DNA follows: TGTGCCAGTGGGACTAGCGGGGGAACGCAGTATTTT. It is translated as CASGTSGGTQYF.

V usage is TRBV25-1 and J usage is TRBJ1-2; the D gene is possibly TRBD1 (6 bases). Germline-derived CDR1 and CDR2 are MGHDK and SYGVNS. This CDR3 spans 13 amino acids. Trimming left V 4 bases short and J 3 bases short, with 9 bases between. The CDR3 here is CASSAGQYYGYTF. Here the CDR3 DNA reads TGTGCCAGCAGTGCCGGACAGTACTATGGCTACACCTTC.

This clone was recorded only once. The V gene is TRBV5-4, the J gene TRBJ1-3; no clear D. In germline, CDR1 is SGHNT, CDR2 YYREEE (reference sequence). This CDR3 comprises 15 residues. V was shortened by 1 base and J by 0 bases, with 8 bases between the two germline ends. The CDR3 loop is CASSLPGNSGNTIYF. As DNA, the CDR3 is TGTGCCAGCAGCTTGCCCGGAAACTCTGGAAACACCATATATTTT.

This chain connects TRBV6-1 to TRBJ2-4, with 7 bases aligning to TRBD2. This CDR3 has 16 amino acids. V shed 4 bases, J shed 5 bases, and the junction held 11 bases outside the gene matches. Germline assignment: CDR1 MNHNS and CDR2 SASEGT. The CDR3, as DNA: TGTGCCAGCAGTGTAGCGGGTGCCGGTCTGCAAAACATTCAGTACTTC. The encoded protein is CASSVAGAGLQNIQYF.

V is TRBV4-1 and J is TRBJ1-2; D gene unclear. V was pared by 1 base and J by 8 bases, with 20 bases between. CDR3 length equals 16 residues. CDR1 is MGHRA, CDR2 YSYEKL, per germline. The CDR3, as DNA: TGCGCCAGCAGCCAAGGAGGAGCAGTCTCCCGTCTAGGCTACACCTTC. Encoded protein: CASSQGGAVSRLGYTF.

This rearrangement joins TRBV6-1 to TRBJ2-1; 8 bases are a match to TRBD1. The germline gives CDR1 MNHNS, CDR2 SASEGT. Losses at the gene ends were 4 bases for V and 9 bases for J; bases not matched to a gene: 5. The CDR3 spans 13 residues. The chain's CDR3 is CASSVGQGGEQFF. The CDR3 region has the DNA TGTGCCAGCAGTGTAGGACAGGGCGGTGAGCAGTTCTTC.

This chain links TRBV27 with TRBJ1-1, with 9 bases fitting TRBD1. Germline V gene sequence: CDR1 MNHEY, CDR2 SMNVEV (reference sequence). V lost 5 bases to trimming and J lost 3 bases; unmatched junction nucleotides: 1. This CDR3 region has 13 residues. The CDR3 here is CASSRDRDTEAFF. The DNA for the CDR3 is TGTGCCAGCAGTAGGGACAGGGACACTGAAGCTTTCTTT.

The rearrangement links TRBV9 to TRBJ1-1; D is possibly TRBD1 (6 bases). This CDR3 is built from 14 residues. Trimming took 4 bases from V and 5 from J, leaving 15 bases between them. Looked up from germline, CDR1 is SGDLS and CDR2 is YYNGEE. In DNA form, the CDR3 reads TGTGCCAGCAGCCGTGGGGGCGGAACAACTGAAGCTTTCTTT. It codes for CASSRGGGTTEAFF.

J is TRBJ2-4 and V is TRBV11-2; 16 nucleotides match TRBD2. Germline CDR1 and CDR2: SGHAT and FQNNGV. The V gene end was trimmed by 4 bases and the J gene end by 1 base; junction bases not matched to a gene: 4. The CDR3 totals 18 residues. The CDR3 bases are TGTGCCAGCAGCTCGGGACTAGCGGGAGGGCCGGCCAAAAACATTCAGTACTTC. Translating it yields CASSSGLAGGPAKNIQYF.

The chain couples TRBV11-3 to TRBJ2-7; 7 bases are shared with TRBD2. The trim removed 5 bases at V and 0 bases at J, leaving 7 bases unmatched. Germline values: CDR1 SGHNT, CDR2 YENEEA. This CDR3 is built from 15 residues. CDR3 in amino acids: CASSPGGARSYEQYF. In nucleotides, the CDR3 is TGTGCCAGCAGCCCGGGGGGTGCCCGCTCCTACGAGCAGTACTTC.

This clone is a singleton in its sample. The genes are TRBV5-4 and TRBJ2-2; a weak D match, TRBD1 (5 bases). In germline, CDR1 is SGHNT, CDR2 YYREEE (reference sequence). Trimming took 4 bases from V and 7 from J, leaving 8 bases between them. The CDR3 totals 12 residues. The CDR3 nucleotides read TGTGCCAGCAGCCGCAGGGACGGGGAGCTGTTTTTT. Its translation: CASSRRDGELFF.

V is TRBV19 and J is TRBJ2-3; possibly TRBD1 for D (6 bases). Trimming left V 6 bases short and J 2 bases short, with 9 bases between. The CDR3 runs 13 residues. Germline values: CDR1 LNHDA, CDR2 SQIVND (reference sequence). CDR3 amino acids: CASRQGPTDTQYF. CDR3 sequence (DNA): TGTGCCAGTAGGCAGGGGCCCACAGATACGCAGTATTTT.

This chain joins TRBV10-3 and TRBJ2-3; TRBD2 might be the D (6 bases). Between the trimmed V and J ends, which lost 5 bases and 11 bases, there was a span of 11 bases. CDR3 length: 11 amino acids. Per germline, CDR1 ENHRY and CDR2 SYGVKD. CDR3 nucleotides: TGTGCCATCAGTCGGGCTAGCGAGCAGTATTTT. Residues: CAISRASEQYF.

The rearrangement uses TRBV5-6 and TRBJ2-7, with D unresolved. Trimming took off 2 bases at V and 6 bases at J, with 6 bases between the two ends. Germline V gene sequence: CDR1 SGHDT, CDR2 YYEEEE. This CDR3 region has 11 residues. The CDR3, as DNA: TGTGCCAGCAGCTTTTCGGCCGAGCAGTACTTC. Translated, it gives CASSFSAEQYF.

The rearrangement joins TRBV18 to TRBJ1-1, with D unresolved. The ends were cut back, 3 bases at V and 3 bases at J, with 8 bases in the middle. Per germline, CDR1 KGHSH and CDR2 LQKENI. There are 13 residues in the CDR3. CDR3 residues: CASSPQVDTEAFF. For the CDR3, the DNA is TGTGCCAGCTCACCTCAGGTGGACACTGAAGCTTTCTTT.

This chain connects TRBV5-1 to TRBJ2-7; tentatively, D is TRBD2 (6 bases). Between the trimmed V and J ends, which lost 4 bases and 2 bases, there was a span of 13 bases. Germline V CDR1 and CDR2: SGHRS, YFSETQ. This CDR3 region has 14 residues. The CDR3 bases are TGCGCCAGCAGCGTAGGCCCGGGGGCCTACGAGCAGTACTTC. This encodes CASSVGPGAYEQYF.